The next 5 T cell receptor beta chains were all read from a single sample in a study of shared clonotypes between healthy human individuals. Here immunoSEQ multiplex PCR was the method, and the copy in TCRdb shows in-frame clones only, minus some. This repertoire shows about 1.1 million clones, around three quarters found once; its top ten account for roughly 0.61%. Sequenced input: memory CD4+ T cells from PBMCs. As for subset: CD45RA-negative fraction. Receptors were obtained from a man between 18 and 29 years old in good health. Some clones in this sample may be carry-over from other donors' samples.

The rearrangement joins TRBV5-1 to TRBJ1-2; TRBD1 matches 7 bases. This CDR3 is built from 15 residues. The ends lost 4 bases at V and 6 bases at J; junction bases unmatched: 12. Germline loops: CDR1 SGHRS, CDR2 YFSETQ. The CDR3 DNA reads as TGCGCCAGCAGCCCGGGACAGACTAACTACCATGGCTACACCTTC. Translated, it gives CASSPGQTNYHGYTF. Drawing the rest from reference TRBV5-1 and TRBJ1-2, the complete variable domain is KAGVTQTPRYLIKTRGQQVTLSCSPISGHRSVSWYQQTPGQGLQFLFEYFSETQRNKGNFPGRFSGRQFSNSRSEMNVSTLELGDSALYLCASSPGQTNYHGYTFGSGTRLTVV.

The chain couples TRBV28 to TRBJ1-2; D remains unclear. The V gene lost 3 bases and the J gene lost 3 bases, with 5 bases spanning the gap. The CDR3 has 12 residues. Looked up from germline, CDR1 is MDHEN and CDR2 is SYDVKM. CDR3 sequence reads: CASSFAYYGYTF. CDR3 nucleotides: TGTGCCAGCAGTTTCGCGTACTATGGCTACACCTTC.

CDR3 loop: CASRAGTSGFAYNEQFF. CDR3 bases: TGTGCCAGCAGGGCCGGGACTAGCGGGTTTGCCTACAATGAGCAGTTCTTC. J is TRBJ2-1 and V is TRBV7-2; 12 nucleotides agree with TRBD2. CDR3 size: 17 residues. Germline V CDR1 and CDR2: SGHTA, FQGNSA. The J segment lost 2 bases and the V segment lost 6 bases, leaving 8 bases of the junction unmatched. Based on the CDR3 plus reference TRBV7-2 and TRBJ2-1, the full variable domain is GAGVSQSPSNKVTEKGKDVELRCDPISGHTALYWYRQSLGQGLEFLIYFQGNSAPDKSGLPSDRFSAERTGGSVSTLTIQRTQQEDSAVYLCASRAGTSGFAYNEQFFGPGTRLTVL.

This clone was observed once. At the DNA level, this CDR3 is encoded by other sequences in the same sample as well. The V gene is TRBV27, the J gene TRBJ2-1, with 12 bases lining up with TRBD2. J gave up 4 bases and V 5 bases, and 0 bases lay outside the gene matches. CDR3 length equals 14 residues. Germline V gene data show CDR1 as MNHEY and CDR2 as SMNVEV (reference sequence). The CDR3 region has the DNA TGTGCCAGCAGTCTAGCGGGAGGGTACAATGAGCAGTTCTTC. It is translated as CASSLAGGYNEQFF.

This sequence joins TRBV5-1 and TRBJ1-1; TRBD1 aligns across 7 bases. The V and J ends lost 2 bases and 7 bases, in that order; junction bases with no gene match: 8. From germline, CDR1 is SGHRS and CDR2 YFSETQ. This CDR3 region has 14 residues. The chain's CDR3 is CASSFTGDGSEAFF. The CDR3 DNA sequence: TGCGCCAGCAGCTTCACAGGGGATGGTAGTGAAGCTTTCTTT.